This TCR beta chain was identified during a study of patients and donors after allogeneic stem cell transplantation. The table lists this clonotype with a few counts. The V gene lost 4 bases and the J gene lost 3 bases, with 9 bases spanning the gap. The CDR3 consists of 13 residues. Germline V gives CDR1 MDHEN, CDR2 SYDVKM. TCRdb ran MiXCR on the RT-PCR reads and lists one entry per CDR3 protein. The table has some 17,000 distinct CDR3 sequences, around a quarter seen once. The rearrangement uses TRBV28 and TRBJ1-1; D is uncertain. This TCR derives from a human donor who was either an allogeneic HSCT recipient or a stem cell or donor lymphocyte infusion donor (not recorded which). It is not recorded whose cells these are; they may come from a transplant donor. Material for sequencing was blood, either unsorted or a sorted T cell fraction (not recorded which). This chain's CDR3 is CASSWLYDTEAFF. CDR3 coding DNA: TGTGCCAGCAGTTGGTTGTATGACACTGAAGCTTTCTTT.